This T cell receptor beta chain was recovered during a study of shared clonotypes between healthy human individuals. Study details: CD4 naive cells filled three plates per donor, CD4 memory three, CD8 naive two and CD8 memory one. Findings and limits, study-wide: Generally, naive subsets came out with larger estimated richness than memory subsets.

The germline V gene encodes CDR1 KGHSH and CDR2 LQKENI. The CDR3 loop spans 15 amino acids. Trimming took 6 bases from V and 1 from J, leaving 14 bases between them. Concerning this clone: What it binds is not known.

The assay used deep level. Several immunoSEQ plates held equal portions of the genomic DNA taken from each subset. Produced via immunoSEQ multiplex PCR; TCRdb's table is partial and in-frame only. This table has 1.6 million or so clones, 96% appearing once. The sequence came from a man aged 30 to 45 in good health. Sequences were obtained from naive CD4+ T cells sorted from blood. The subset was: CD45RA+ positively selected. The chain joins TRBV18 to TRBJ2-3, with D perhaps TRBD2 (5 bases). CDR3: CASSLREGGTDTQYF. The DNA of the CDR3 is TGTGCCAGCTCCCTCCGAGAGGGTGGCACAGATACGCAGTATTTT.